This TCR beta chain was recorded in a study of graft-versus-host responses after intestinal transplantation (dated by TCRdb to 2020 to 2022). At the level of the whole study: The transplants that recipients got were multivisceral, liver-intestinal, or isolated intestinal. To identify alloreactive clones, pre-transplant mixed lymphocyte reaction products were sequenced and compared with unstimulated pre-transplant donor and recipient T cells. After intestinal transplantation, graft-versus-host and host-versus-graft alloreactive T cell clones were followed in the graft, circulation and bone marrow using bulk TCR-beta CDR3 sequencing. A peak of at least 4% donor T cells among recipient peripheral blood mononuclear cells was the definition used for donor T cell macrochimerism. The cohort enrolled about two dozen intestinal transplant recipients, one of whom was a retransplant, and 3 patients without pretransplant specimens were excluded. All recipients received anti-thymocyte globulin induction followed by maintenance tacrolimus and steroids for about three years. Rather than going through the commercial service, samples from a few later patients were sequenced in-house on an Illumina MiSeq and processed with MiXCR.

Blood samples were collected up to 4 times in the first month after transplant and then at least monthly when available. The library was made by the immunoSEQ multiplex PCR assay. For most patients, high-throughput TCR-beta CDR3 sequencing of genomic DNA was performed by Adaptive Biotechnologies. Per the source publication's procedure: TCR sequencing data for over 15 patients were retrieved from Adaptive's ImmunoSEQ software; three other patients were processed with MiXCR and VDJtools. CDR3 nucleotide sequences shared by donor and recipient were removed because the origin of these sequences could not be assigned. To be classed as alloreactive, a clone needed at least 2-fold expansion over unstimulated cells and a minimum CFSE-low frequency of 0.002% (template counts) or 0.001% (read counts). A clone was considered mappable if detected in the sequenced pre-transplant spleen, lymph node, or MLR CFSE-low populations of the donor or recipient. The cumulative frequency of alloreactive clones was calculated as a percentage of all sequences, weighted by copy number. The table was pulled from immuneACCESS by TCRdb, which kept in-frame rearrangements only. Such tables lose some clones; where checked, under half of the loss comes from unresolved V genes, and the rest has no known cause. The V and J calls and clone size come from that table; D and trimming were worked out from the DNA. Recorded for this sample are approximately 9,500 clones; approximately 92% of them occurred a single time. Of the sample, 3.6% falls within the top ten clones.

CDR1 MNHEY and CDR2 SVGAGI were looked up in the germline V gene. Deletion took 1 base off V and 0 bases off J, with a span of 10 bases between the germline ends. Including cysteine and phenylalanine, the CDR3 has 16 amino acids. Kept here is only the CDR3 DNA, which spans 48 bases and is read in frame from base 1. With regard to this clone: It has no known antigen specificity. The input lacks base qualities; no much larger clone sits a single base away.

Paper-wide results and their limitations: GvH clones turned up in recipient bone marrow, with some appearing earlier in ileal mucosa or blood, a pattern consistent with an intestinal mucosal origin. Patients with donor T cell macrochimerism had high GvH to HvG T cell clonal ratios in their allografts. Peak levels of circulating GvH clones were associated with declines in HvG clones early after transplant. The conclusions were limited by the relatively low number and heterogeneity of the intestinal transplant patients.

The source was PBMCs, collected around 43 days after intestinal transplantation. The source of this sequence is a human patient who received an intestinal transplant, so some T cells may come from the graft donor. The sequence is built from TRBV6-5 and TRBJ1-3, with TRBD1 as a weak D call on 5 bases. The bases read TGTGCCAGCAGTTACTTGGGGACCTACTCTGGAAACACCATATATTTT. It encodes CASSYLGTYSGNTIYF.